The entry that follows covers one TCR beta chain sequence. This entry is derived from a study of cytomegalovirus exposure and HLA in healthy donors. The germline gives CDR1 MGHDK, CDR2 SYGVNS. The CDR3 sequence is 11 residues long. Use of 60 Vbeta and 13 Jbeta primers characterized the PCR. The repertoire was sequenced with immunoSEQ multiplex PCR; TCRdb's copy has only in-frame clones and lacks some. The data hold about 180,000 clones, with about three quarters observed a single time. The sample taken for sequencing was PBMCs. The TCR was taken from a woman aged 60-75 years in good health and CMV-seropositive. The genes are TRBV25-1 and TRBJ2-5; the D is unclear. The J call may not be correct, given that the DNA end is closer to TRBJ2-7. CDR3 residues: CASSYTYEQYF. CDR3 in DNA: TGTGCCAGCAGCTATACCTACGAGCAGTACTTC.